This T cell receptor beta chain was captured by sequencing in a study of T cells in Graves' hyperthyroidism and ophthalmopathy. Study conclusions and caveats: In blood, most of the thyroid clonotypes expanded above 0.001 were also present.

RNA transcripts gave rise to amplified TCR beta CDR3 regions. Carried out on the TCR CDR3, a first-round RT-PCR used the HTBI primer set. TCRdb fed the multiplex PCR reads into MiXCR, producing one record per CDR3 protein. The data show 380,000 or so distinct CDR3 sequences, about a fifth seen once. This clonotype was counted many times. The antigen remains undetermined. Trimming left V 6 bases short and J 3 bases short, with 14 bases between. There are 14 residues in the CDR3. Exclusion of patients followed from uncontrolled infection, other autoimmune disease, pregnancy or lactation. Source material: blood. V and J are TRBV12-3 or TRBV12-4 and TRBJ2-5; maybe TRBD2 (7 bases). This TCR derives from a woman younger than 30 with Graves' hyperthyroidism. The CDR3 sequence: CASRSRGPEETQYF. The CDR3 nucleotides read TGTGCCAGCAGGTCGCGGGGGCCGGAAGAGACCCAGTACTTC.